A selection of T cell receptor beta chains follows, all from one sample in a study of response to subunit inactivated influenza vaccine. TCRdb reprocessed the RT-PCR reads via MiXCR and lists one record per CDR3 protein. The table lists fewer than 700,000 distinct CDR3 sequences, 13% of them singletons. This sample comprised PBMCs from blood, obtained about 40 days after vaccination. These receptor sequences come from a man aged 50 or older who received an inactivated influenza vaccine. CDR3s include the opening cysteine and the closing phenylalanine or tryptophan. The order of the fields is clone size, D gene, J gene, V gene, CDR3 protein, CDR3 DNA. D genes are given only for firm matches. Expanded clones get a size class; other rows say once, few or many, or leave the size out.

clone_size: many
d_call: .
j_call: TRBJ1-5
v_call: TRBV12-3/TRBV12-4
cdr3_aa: CASNPSSNQPQHF
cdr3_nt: TGTGCCAGCAACCCGTCTAGCAATCAGCCCCAGCATTTT

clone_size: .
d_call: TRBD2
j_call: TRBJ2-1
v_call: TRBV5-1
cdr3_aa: CASSPPLAGGSDNEQFF
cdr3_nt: TGCGCCAGCAGTCCTCCCCTAGCGGGTGGTAGCGACAATGAGCAGTTCTTC

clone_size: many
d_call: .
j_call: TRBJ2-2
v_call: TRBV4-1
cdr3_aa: CASSQENTGELFF
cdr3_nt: TGCGCCAGCAGCCAAGAGAACACCGGGGAGCTGTTTTTT

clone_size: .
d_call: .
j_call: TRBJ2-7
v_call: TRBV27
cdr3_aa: CASSLSQTFYEQYF
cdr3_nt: TGTGCCAGCAGTTTATCCCAGACATTCTACGAGCAGTACTTC

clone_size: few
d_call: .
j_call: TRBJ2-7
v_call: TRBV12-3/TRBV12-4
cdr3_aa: CASSLKGTYEQYF
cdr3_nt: TGTGCCAGCAGTTTAAAAGGGACCTACGAGCAGTACTTC

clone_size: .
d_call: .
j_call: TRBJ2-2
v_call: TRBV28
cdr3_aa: CASRGAGPRRTGELFF
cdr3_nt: TGTGCCAGCAGGGGAGCGGGTCCTCGGAGGACCGGGGAGCTGTTTTTT

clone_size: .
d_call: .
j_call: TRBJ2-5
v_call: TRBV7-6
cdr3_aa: CASSFGQGLRYQYF
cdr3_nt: TGTGCCAGCAGCTTCGGACAAGGATTACGGTACCAGTACTTC

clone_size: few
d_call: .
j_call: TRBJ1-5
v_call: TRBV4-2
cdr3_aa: CASSQEDGNQPQHF
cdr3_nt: TGTGCCAGCAGCCAAGAAGACGGGAATCAGCCCCAGCATTTT

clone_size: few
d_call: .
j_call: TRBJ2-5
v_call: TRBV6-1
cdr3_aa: CASSNQRGLRETQYF
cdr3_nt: TGTGCCAGCAGCAACCAAAGAGGATTGAGAGAGACCCAGTACTTC

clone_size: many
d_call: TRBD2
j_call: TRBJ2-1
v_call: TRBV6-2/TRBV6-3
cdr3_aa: CASSRLTSGRAREQFF
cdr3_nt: TGTGCCAGCAGTCGATTAACTAGCGGGAGGGCCCGAGAGCAGTTCTTC

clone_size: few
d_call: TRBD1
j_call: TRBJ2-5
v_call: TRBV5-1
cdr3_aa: CASTRGGTVRQETQYF
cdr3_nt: TGCGCCAGCACCCGGGGTGGGACAGTCAGACAAGAGACCCAGTACTTC

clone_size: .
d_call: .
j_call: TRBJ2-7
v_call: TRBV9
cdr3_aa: CASSPRTGWEQYF
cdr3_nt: TGTGCCAGCAGCCCGAGGACCGGTTGGGAGCAGTACTTC

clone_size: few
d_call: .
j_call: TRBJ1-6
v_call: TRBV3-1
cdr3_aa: CASSPRGSGTLHF
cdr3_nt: TGTGCCAGCAGCCCCCGCGGGAGTGGAACCCTCCACTTT

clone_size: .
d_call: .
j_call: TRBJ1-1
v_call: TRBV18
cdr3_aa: CASSPPMTVEAFF
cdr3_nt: TGTGCCAGCTCACCACCGATGACGGTTGAAGCTTTCTTT

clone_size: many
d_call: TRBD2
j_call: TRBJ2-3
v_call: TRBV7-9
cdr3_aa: CASSLSGGADTQYF
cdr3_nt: TGTGCCAGCAGCTTAAGCGGGGGGGCAGATACGCAGTATTTT

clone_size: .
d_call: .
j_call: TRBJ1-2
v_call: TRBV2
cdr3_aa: CASTPGEGGYGYTF
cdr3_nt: TGTGCCAGCACCCCTGGAGAGGGTGGTTATGGCTACACCTTC

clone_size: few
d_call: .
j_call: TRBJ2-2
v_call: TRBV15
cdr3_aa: CATSRGDLTNTGELFF
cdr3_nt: TGTGCCACCAGCAGAGGGGACCTAACGAACACCGGGGAGCTGTTTTTT

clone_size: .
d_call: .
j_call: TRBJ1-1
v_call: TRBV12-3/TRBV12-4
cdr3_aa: CASSKPPEKAFF
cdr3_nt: TGTGCCAGCAGCAAACCACCCGAGAAAGCTTTCTTT

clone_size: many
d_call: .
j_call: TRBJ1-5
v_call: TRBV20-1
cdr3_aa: CSARDGDQPQHF
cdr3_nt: TGCAGTGCTAGAGATGGGGATCAGCCCCAGCATTTT

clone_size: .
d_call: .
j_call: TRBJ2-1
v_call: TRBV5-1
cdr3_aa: CASNVAGSSYNEQFF
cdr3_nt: TGCGCCAGCAACGTGGCCGGAAGCTCCTACAATGAGCAGTTCTTC

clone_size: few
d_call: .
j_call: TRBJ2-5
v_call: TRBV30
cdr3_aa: CAWSVGRGQETQYF
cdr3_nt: TGTGCCTGGAGTGTAGGCAGGGGTCAAGAGACCCAGTACTTC

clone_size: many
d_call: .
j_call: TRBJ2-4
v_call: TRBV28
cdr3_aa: CASSLGVETIQYF
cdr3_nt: TGTGCCAGCAGTTTAGGTGTGGAAACCATTCAGTACTTC

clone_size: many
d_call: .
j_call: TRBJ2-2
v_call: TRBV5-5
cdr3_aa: CASSLGGSGFVATGELFF
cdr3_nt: TGTGCCAGCAGCTTGGGGGGTTCGGGATTCGTGGCCACCGGGGAGCTGTTTTTT

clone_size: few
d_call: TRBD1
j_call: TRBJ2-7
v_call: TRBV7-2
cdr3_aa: CASSLLGQGLGEQYF
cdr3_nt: TGTGCCAGCAGCTTACTGGGACAGGGATTGGGCGAGCAGTACTTC

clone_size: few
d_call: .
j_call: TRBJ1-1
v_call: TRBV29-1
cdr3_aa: CSVNRVGVYTEAFF
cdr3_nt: TGCAGCGTAAACAGGGTAGGAGTTTACACTGAAGCTTTCTTT

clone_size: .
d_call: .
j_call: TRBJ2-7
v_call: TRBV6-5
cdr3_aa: CASSTSTTGQYF
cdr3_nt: TGTGCCAGCAGTACCTCCACGACAGGGCAGTACTTC

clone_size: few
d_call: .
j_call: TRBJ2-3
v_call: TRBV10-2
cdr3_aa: CASTWTVSTDTQYF
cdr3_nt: TGCGCCAGCACCTGGACGGTGAGCACAGATACGCAGTATTTT

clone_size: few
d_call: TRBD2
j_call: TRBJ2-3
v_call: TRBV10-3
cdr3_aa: CAIRNSGVAGDTQYF
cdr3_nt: TGTGCCATCAGGAATAGCGGGGTGGCGGGAGATACGCAGTATTTT

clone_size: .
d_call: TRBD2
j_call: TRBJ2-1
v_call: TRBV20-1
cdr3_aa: CSASGASGRAFEQFF
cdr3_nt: TGCAGTGCTAGTGGTGCGAGCGGGAGGGCCTTTGAGCAGTTCTTC

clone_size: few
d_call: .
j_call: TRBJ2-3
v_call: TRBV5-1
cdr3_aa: CASSLAPVVDTQYF
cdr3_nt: TGCGCCAGCAGCTTGGCCCCCGTCGTAGATACGCAGTATTTT

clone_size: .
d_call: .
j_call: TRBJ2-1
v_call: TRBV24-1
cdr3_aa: CATSDPARTYNEQFF
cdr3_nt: TGTGCCACCAGTGATCCGGCGCGGACCTACAATGAGCAGTTCTTC

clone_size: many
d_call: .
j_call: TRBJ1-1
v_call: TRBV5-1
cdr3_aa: CASSLEDGGNTEAFF
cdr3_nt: TGCGCCAGCAGCTTGGAGGACGGAGGGAACACTGAAGCTTTCTTT

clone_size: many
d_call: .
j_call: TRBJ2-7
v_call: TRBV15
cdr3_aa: CATSRVGGGYEQYF
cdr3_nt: TGTGCCACCAGCAGAGTCGGGGGCGGTTACGAGCAGTACTTC

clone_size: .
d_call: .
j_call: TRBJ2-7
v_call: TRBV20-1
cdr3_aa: CSARDRGRALEQYF
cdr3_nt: TGCAGTGCTAGAGATCGGGGACGGGCTTTGGAGCAGTACTTC

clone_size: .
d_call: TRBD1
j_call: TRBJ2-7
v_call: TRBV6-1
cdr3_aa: CASSPLGQGPSYEQYF
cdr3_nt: TGTGCCAGCAGCCCCCTTGGACAGGGGCCCTCCTACGAGCAGTACTTC

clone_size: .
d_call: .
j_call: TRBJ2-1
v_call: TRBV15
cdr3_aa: CATSRVGESPYNEQFF
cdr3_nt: TGTGCCACCAGCAGAGTTGGGGAATCGCCCTACAATGAGCAGTTCTTC

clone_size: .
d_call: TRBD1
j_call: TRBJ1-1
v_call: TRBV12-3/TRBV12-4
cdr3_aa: CASSYFFRTGGDEAFF
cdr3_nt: TGTGCCAGCAGCTATTTTTTTAGGACAGGGGGCGATGAAGCTTTCTTT

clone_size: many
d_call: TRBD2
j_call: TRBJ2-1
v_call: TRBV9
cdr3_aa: CASSQETGGRNEQFF
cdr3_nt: TGTGCCAGCAGCCAAGAAACGGGGGGGCGCAATGAGCAGTTCTTC

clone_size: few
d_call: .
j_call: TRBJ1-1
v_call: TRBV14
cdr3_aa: CASSQTGKGNTEAFF
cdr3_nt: TGTGCCAGCAGCCAGACAGGAAAAGGGAACACTGAAGCTTTCTTT

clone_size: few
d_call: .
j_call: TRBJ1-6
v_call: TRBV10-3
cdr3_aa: CATTGRFYNSPLHF
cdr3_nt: TGTGCCACCACGGGACGGTTCTATAATTCACCCCTCCACTTT

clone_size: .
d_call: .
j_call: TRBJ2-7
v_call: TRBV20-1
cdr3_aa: CSARVRSNKVYEQYF
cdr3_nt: TGCAGTGCTAGAGTCCGTTCGAACAAAGTATACGAGCAGTACTTC

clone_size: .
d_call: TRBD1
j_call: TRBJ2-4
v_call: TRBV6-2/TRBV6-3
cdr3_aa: CASSYSASGQENIQYF
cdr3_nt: TGTGCCAGCAGTTACTCGGCTTCGGGACAGGAAAACATTCAGTACTTC

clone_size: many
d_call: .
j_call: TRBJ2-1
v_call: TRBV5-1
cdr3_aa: CASSLGLLNEQFF
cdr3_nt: TGCGCCAGCAGCTTGGGACTACTCAATGAGCAGTTCTTC

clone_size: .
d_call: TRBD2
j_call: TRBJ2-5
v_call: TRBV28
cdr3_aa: CASSPERGWDQETQYF
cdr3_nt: TGTGCCAGCAGTCCTGAGCGGGGGTGGGATCAAGAGACCCAGTACTTC

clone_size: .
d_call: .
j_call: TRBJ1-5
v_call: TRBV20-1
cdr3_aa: CSALRENSNQPQHF
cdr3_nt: TGCAGTGCCCTTAGGGAAAATAGCAATCAGCCCCAGCATTTT